The rows below give T cell receptor beta chains drawn from one sample of a study of graft-versus-host responses after intestinal transplantation. Sequencing used immunoSEQ multiplex PCR; TCRdb keeps in-frame clones, though not all of them. The sample holds about 88,000 clones, 94% seen once. What these receptors recognize is not known. This material consisted of unstimulated CD4+ T cells sorted from spleen or lymph node cells, taken before transplant. All receptors come from a human donor who was the organ donor for an intestinal transplant. Both conserved end residues are part of each CDR3. The D gene is left open where the match is weak. Size is stated for part of the rows, as once, few or many counts, or as a class when the clone is expanded.

d_call: NA
clone_size: NA
j_call: TRBJ2-7
v_call: TRBV9
cdr3_length: 14
cdr3_aa: CASSGTPASYEQYF
cdr3_nt: TGTGCCAGCAGCGGGACCCCCGCGAGCTACGAGCAGTACTTC

d_call: NA
clone_size: NA
j_call: TRBJ1-5
v_call: TRBV6-6
cdr3_length: 13
cdr3_aa: CASSKTGDQPQHF
cdr3_nt: TGTGCCAGCAGCAAAACCGGGGATCAGCCCCAGCATTTT

d_call: NA
clone_size: few
j_call: TRBJ1-4
v_call: TRBV28
cdr3_length: 15
cdr3_aa: CASRLPGWTNEKLFF
cdr3_nt: TGTGCCAGCAGGCTGCCCGGTTGGACTAATGAAAAACTGTTTTTT

d_call: NA
clone_size: NA
j_call: TRBJ1-1
v_call: TRBV9
cdr3_length: 13
cdr3_aa: CASSVEGDTEAFF
cdr3_nt: TGTGCCAGCAGCGTAGAGGGGGACACTGAAGCTTTCTTT

d_call: NA
clone_size: NA
j_call: TRBJ1-1
v_call: TRBV7-8
cdr3_length: 13
cdr3_aa: CASSSYKRTEAFF
cdr3_nt: TGTGCCAGCAGCTCCTATAAGAGGACTGAAGCTTTCTTT

d_call: TRBD1
clone_size: NA
j_call: TRBJ2-7
v_call: TRBV7-9
cdr3_length: 14
cdr3_aa: CASSSQDRHGEQYF
cdr3_nt: TGTGCCAGCAGCTCCCAGGACAGGCACGGCGAGCAGTACTTC

d_call: NA
clone_size: NA
j_call: TRBJ2-3
v_call: TRBV7-9
cdr3_length: 15
cdr3_aa: CASSHGLENTDTQYF
cdr3_nt: TGTGCCAGCAGCCACGGACTGGAAAACACAGATACGCAGTATTTT

d_call: TRBD1
clone_size: NA
j_call: TRBJ2-7
v_call: TRBV5-4
cdr3_length: 12
cdr3_aa: CASSRTGYEQYF
cdr3_nt: TGTGCCAGCAGTCGGACAGGGTACGAGCAGTACTTC

d_call: NA
clone_size: NA
j_call: TRBJ1-5
v_call: TRBV13
cdr3_length: 11
cdr3_aa: CASSPPQPQHF
cdr3_nt: TGTGCCAGCAGCCCCCCCCAGCCCCAGCATTTT

d_call: NA
clone_size: once
j_call: TRBJ1-2
v_call: TRBV10-3
cdr3_length: 14
cdr3_aa: CAIWSGTTNYGYTF
cdr3_nt: TGTGCCATCTGGAGCGGGACTACTAACTATGGCTACACCTTC

d_call: NA
clone_size: NA
j_call: TRBJ1-2
v_call: TRBV21-1
cdr3_length: 19
cdr3_aa: CASSKALNSNRVVNYGYTF
cdr3_nt: TGTGCCAGCAGCAAAGCCTTAAATTCGAACAGGGTCGTAAACTATGGCTACACCTTC

d_call: NA
clone_size: NA
j_call: TRBJ1-6
v_call: TRBV7-2
cdr3_length: 14
cdr3_aa: CASSFGGGNSPLHF
cdr3_nt: TGTGCCAGCAGCTTCGGTGGGGGAAATTCACCCCTCCACTTT

d_call: NA
clone_size: NA
j_call: TRBJ2-7
v_call: TRBV28
cdr3_length: 12
cdr3_aa: CASSLPTSEQYF
cdr3_nt: TGTGCCAGCAGTTTACCGACAAGCGAGCAGTACTTC

d_call: NA
clone_size: NA
j_call: TRBJ1-2
v_call: TRBV30
cdr3_length: 12
cdr3_aa: CAWSRGRGGYTF
cdr3_nt: TGTGCCTGGTCGCGGGGGCGGGGTGGCTACACCTTC

d_call: TRBD1
clone_size: NA
j_call: TRBJ1-2
v_call: TRBV6-1
cdr3_length: 14
cdr3_aa: CASKDRGEIYGYTF
cdr3_nt: TGTGCCAGCAAAGACAGGGGGGAAATCTATGGCTACACCTTC

d_call: NA
clone_size: NA
j_call: TRBJ1-5
v_call: TRBV30
cdr3_length: 13
cdr3_aa: CAWNRGASQPQHF
cdr3_nt: TGTGCCTGGAATCGGGGGGCCAGCCAGCCCCAGCATTTT

d_call: TRBD1
clone_size: NA
j_call: TRBJ2-7
v_call: TRBV6-1
cdr3_length: 14
cdr3_aa: CASSQGQVTYEQYF
cdr3_nt: TGTGCCAGCAGTCAGGGACAGGTAACCTACGAGCAGTACTTC